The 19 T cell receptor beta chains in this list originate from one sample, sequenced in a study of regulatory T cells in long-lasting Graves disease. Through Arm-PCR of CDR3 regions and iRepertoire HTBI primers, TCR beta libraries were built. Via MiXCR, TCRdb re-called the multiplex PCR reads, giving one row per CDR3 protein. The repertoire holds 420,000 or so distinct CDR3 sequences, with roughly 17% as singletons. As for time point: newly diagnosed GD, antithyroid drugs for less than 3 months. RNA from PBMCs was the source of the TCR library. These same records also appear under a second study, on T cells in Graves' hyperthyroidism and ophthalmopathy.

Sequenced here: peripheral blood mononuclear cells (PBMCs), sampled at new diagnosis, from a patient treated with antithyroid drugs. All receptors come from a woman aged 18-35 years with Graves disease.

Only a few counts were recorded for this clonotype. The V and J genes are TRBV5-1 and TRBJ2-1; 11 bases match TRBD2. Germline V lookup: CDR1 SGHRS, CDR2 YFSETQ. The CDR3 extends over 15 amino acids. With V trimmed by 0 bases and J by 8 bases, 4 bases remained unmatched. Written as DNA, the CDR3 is TGCGCCAGCAGCTTGGCGGTTAGCGGGGGGGATGAGCAGTTCTTC. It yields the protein CASSLAVSGGDEQFF. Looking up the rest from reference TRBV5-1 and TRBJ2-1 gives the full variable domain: KAGVTQTPRYLIKTRGQQVTLSCSPISGHRSVSWYQQTPGQGLQFLFEYFSETQRNKGNFPGRFSGRQFSNSRSEMNVSTLELGDSALYLCASSLAVSGGDEQFFGPGTRLTVL.

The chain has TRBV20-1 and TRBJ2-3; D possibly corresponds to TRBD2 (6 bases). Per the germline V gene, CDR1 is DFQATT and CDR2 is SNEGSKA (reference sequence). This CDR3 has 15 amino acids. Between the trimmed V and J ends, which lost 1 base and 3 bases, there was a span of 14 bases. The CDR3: CSARGWVGGTDTQYF. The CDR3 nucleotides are TGCAGTGCTAGAGGCTGGGTGGGGGGTACAGATACGCAGTATTTT.

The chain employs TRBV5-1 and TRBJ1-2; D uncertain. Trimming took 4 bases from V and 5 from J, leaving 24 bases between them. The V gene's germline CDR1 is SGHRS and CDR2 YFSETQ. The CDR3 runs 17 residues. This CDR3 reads CASSKEVSRTLPYGYTF. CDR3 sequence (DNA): TGCGCCAGCAGCAAAGAAGTCTCCCGGACTTTACCTTATGGCTACACCTTC.

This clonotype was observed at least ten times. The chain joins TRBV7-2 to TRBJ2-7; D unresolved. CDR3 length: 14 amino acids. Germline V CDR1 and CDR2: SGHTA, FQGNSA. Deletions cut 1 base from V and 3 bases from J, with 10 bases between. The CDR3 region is CASSLEGSSYEQYF. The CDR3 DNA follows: TGTGCCAGCAGCTTAGAAGGGTCCAGCTACGAGCAGTACTTC.

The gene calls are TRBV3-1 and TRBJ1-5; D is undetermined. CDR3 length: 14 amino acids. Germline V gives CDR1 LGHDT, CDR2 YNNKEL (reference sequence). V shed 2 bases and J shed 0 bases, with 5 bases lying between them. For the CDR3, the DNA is TGTGCCAGCAGCCAATCAGCTAGCAATCAGCCCCAGCATTTT. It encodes CASSQSASNQPQHF.

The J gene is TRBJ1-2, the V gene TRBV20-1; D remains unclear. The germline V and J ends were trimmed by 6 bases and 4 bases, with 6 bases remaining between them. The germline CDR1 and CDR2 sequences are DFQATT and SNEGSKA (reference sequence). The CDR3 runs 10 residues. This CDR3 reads CSALFYGYTF. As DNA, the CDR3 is TGCAGTGCACTATTCTATGGCTACACCTTC.

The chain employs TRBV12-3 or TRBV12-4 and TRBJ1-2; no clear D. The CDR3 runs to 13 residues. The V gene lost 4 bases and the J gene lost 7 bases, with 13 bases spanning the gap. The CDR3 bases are TGTGCCAGCAGTTCTCCGGACCGGGCTGGCTACACCTTC. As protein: CASSSPDRAGYTF.

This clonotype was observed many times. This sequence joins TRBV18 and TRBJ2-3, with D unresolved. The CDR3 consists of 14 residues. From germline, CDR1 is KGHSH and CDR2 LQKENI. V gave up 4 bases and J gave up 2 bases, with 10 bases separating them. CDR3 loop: CASSLDSTTDTQYF. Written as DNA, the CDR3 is TGTGCCAGCTCACTCGACTCGACCACAGATACGCAGTATTTT. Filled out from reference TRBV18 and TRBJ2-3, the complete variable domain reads NAGVMQNPRHLVRRRGQEARLRCSPMKGHSHVYWYRQLPEEGLKFMVYLQKENIIDESGMPKERFSAEFPKEGPSILRIQQVVRGDSAAYFCASSLDSTTDTQYFGPGTRLTVL.

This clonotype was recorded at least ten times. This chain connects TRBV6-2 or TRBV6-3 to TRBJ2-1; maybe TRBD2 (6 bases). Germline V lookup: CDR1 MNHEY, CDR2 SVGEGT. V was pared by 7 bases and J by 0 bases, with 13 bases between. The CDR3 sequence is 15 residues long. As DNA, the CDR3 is TGTGCCAGCACCGCCCTGGGGGGCTCCTACAATGAGCAGTTCTTC. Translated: CASTALGGSYNEQFF.

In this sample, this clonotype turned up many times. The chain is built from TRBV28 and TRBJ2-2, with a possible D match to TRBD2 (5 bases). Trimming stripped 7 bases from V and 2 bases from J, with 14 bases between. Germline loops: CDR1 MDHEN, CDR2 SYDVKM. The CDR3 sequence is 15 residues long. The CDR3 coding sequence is TGTGCCAGCAAGCCGCCCGGGGATAACACCGGGGAGCTGTTTTTT. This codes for CASKPPGDNTGELFF.

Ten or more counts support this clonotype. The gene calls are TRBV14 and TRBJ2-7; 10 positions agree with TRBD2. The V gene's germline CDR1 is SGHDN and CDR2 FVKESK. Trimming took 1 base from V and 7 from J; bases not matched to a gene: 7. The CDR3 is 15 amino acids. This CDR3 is CASSQGASGSVEQYF. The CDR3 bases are TGTGCCAGCAGCCAAGGCGCTAGCGGGAGCGTTGAGCAGTACTTC.

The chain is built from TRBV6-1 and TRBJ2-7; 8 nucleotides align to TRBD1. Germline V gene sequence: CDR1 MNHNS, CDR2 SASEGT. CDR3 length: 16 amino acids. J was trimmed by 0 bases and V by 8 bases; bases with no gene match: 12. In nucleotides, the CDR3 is TGTGCCAGCGAAACCCCCGGGACAGGTATCTCCTACGAGCAGTACTTC. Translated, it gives CASETPGTGISYEQYF.

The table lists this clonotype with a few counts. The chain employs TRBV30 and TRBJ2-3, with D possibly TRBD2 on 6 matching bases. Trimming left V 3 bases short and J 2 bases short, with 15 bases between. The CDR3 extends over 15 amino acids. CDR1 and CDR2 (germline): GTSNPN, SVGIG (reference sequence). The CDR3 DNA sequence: TGTGCCTGGAGGGGCGGGGCCATGAACACAGATACGCAGTATTTT. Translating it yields CAWRGGAMNTDTQYF.

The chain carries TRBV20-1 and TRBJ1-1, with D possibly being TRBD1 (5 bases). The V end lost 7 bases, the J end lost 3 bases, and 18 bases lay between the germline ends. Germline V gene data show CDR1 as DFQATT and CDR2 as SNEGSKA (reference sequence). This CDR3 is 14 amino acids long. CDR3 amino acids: CSVGAGNKYTEAFF. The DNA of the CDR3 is TGCAGTGTCGGGGCAGGGAATAAGTACACTGAAGCTTTCTTT.

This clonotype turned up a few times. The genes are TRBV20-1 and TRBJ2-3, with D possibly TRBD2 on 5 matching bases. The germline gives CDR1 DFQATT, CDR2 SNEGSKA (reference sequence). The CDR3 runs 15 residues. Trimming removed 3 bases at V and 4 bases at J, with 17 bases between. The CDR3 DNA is TGCAGTGCTAGTGTGCCGAGGGCAGAATCAGATACGCAGTATTTT. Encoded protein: CSASVPRAESDTQYF.

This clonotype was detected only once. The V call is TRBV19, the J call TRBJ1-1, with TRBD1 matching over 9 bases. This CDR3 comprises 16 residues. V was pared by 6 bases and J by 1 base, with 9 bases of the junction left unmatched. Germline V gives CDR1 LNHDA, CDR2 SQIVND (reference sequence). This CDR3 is CASRTQGARGNTEAFF. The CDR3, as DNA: TGTGCCAGTAGGACACAGGGGGCGCGGGGGAACACTGAAGCTTTCTTT.

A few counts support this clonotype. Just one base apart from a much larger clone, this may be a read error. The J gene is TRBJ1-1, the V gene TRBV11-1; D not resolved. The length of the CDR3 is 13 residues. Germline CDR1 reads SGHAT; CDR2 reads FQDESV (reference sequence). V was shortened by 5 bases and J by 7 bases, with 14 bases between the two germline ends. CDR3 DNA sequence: TGTGCCAGCAGCACGACCCGAGCCCTTGAAGCTTTCTTT. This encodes CASSTTRALEAFF.

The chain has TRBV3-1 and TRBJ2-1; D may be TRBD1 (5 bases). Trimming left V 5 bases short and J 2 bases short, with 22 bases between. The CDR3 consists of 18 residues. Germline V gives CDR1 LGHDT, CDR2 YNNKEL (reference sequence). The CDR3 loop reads CASSESFLFRATYNEQFF. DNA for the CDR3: TGTGCCAGCAGCGAGAGTTTTTTGTTCAGGGCGACCTACAATGAGCAGTTCTTC.

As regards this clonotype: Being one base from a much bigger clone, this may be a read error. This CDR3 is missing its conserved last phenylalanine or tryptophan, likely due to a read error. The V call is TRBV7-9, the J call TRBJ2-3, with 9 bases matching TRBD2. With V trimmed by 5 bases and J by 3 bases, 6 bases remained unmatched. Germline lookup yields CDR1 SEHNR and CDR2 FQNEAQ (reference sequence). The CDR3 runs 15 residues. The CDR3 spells CASSISGSRTDTQYL. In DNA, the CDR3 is TGTGCCAGCAGCATTAGCGGGAGTCGTACAGATACGCAGTATTTG.